Listed below are T cell receptor beta chains from one sample, sequenced in a study of T cell repertoires in cytomegalovirus infection. TCRdb processed the reads anew with MiXCR; each CDR3 protein has one entry. The table includes approximately 320,000 distinct CDR3 sequences, roughly 9.5% detected once. The source material was PBMCs. The receptors stem from a human donor in good health (CMV status not recorded). Some clones in this sample may be carry-over from other donors' samples. The CDR3 runs from the conserved cysteine through the conserved F or W. Each record gives: V gene, clone size, J gene, D gene, CDR3 protein, CDR3 DNA. The D gene is left open where the match is weak. The size entry is marked missing in some rows and otherwise reads once, few, many or a size class.

TRBV29-1	many	TRBJ2-1	.	CSVVRDVVDEQFF	TGCAGCGTTGTTAGGGATGTCGTCGATGAGCAGTTCTTC
TRBV4-3	many	TRBJ1-1	.	CASSQGIGAMNTEAFF	TGCGCCAGCAGCCAAGGAATCGGTGCCATGAACACTGAAGCTTTCTTT
TRBV6-2/TRBV6-3	many	TRBJ2-5	.	CASDTAGAKETQYF	TGTGCCAGTGACACTGCGGGGGCCAAAGAGACCCAGTACTTC
TRBV12-3/TRBV12-4	few	TRBJ2-1	TRBD1	CASSGQGGFDNEQFF	TGTGCCAGCAGTGGACAGGGGGGTTTTGACAATGAGCAGTTCTTC
TRBV4-3	many	TRBJ2-5	TRBD2	CASSQAFASGGAETQYF	TGCGCCAGCAGCCAAGCATTTGCCAGCGGGGGGGCGGAGACCCAGTACTTC
TRBV9	.	TRBJ2-3	.	CASSVRAGEATDTQYF	TGTGCCAGCAGCGTACGGGCAGGGGAAGCAACAGATACGCAGTATTTT
TRBV7-6	many	TRBJ2-5	TRBD2	CASSRGGPEETQYF	TGTGCCAGCAGCCGGGGGGGCCCCGAAGAGACCCAGTACTTC
TRBV7-9	many	TRBJ1-1	.	CASSPTGTYTEAFF	TGTGCCAGCAGCCCCACCGGGACCTACACTGAAGCTTTCTTT
TRBV11-2	many	TRBJ2-5	TRBD2	CASSLGTSGFGTQYF	TGTGCCAGCAGCTTAGGGACTAGCGGTTTTGGGACCCAGTACTTC
TRBV19	many	TRBJ1-5	.	CASSIGTSNQPQHF	TGTGCCAGTAGTATAGGGACTAGCAATCAGCCCCAGCATTTT
TRBV7-3	few	TRBJ2-6	.	CASSSGLSSGANVLTF	TGTGCCAGCAGCTCCGGACTGTCCTCTGGGGCCAACGTCCTGACTTTC
TRBV30	many	TRBJ1-2	.	CAWSVLGKEPANYGYTF	TGTGCCTGGAGTGTCCTCGGAAAGGAACCAGCTAACTATGGCTACACCTTC